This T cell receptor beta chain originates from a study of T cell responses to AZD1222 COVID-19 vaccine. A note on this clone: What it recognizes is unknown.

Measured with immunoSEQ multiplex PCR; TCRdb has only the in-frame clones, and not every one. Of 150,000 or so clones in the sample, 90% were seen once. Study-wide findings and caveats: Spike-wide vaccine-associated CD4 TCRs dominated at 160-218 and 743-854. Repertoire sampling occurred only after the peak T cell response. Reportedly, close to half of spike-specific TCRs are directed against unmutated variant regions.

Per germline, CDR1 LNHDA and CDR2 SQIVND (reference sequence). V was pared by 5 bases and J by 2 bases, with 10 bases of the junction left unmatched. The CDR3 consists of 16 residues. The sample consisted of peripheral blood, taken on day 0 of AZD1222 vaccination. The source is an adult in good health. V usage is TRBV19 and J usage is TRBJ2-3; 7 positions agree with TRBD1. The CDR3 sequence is CASSSLDRRHTDTQYF. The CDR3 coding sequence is TGTGCCAGTAGTTCCCTGGACAGGAGACACACAGATACGCAGTATTTT.